This paragraph covers one T cell receptor beta chain sequence. This sample is drawn from a study of post-analysis software for immune sequencing data. TCR beta cDNA libraries included unique molecular identifiers. TCRdb processed the PCR reads anew with MiXCR; each CDR3 protein has one entry. In the table there are roughly 870,000 distinct CDR3 sequences, roughly half of which are singletons. The sequencing sample was made of blood. This clonotype was sampled from a girl aged 10 to 17 with multiple sclerosis.

The CDR3 is CASSPGLANYGYTF. CDR3 sequence (DNA): TGTGCCAGCTCACCAGGGCTCGCTAACTATGGCTACACCTTC. The rearrangement links TRBV18 to TRBJ1-2, with D uncertain. The CDR3 consists of 14 residues. Germline lookup yields CDR1 KGHSH and CDR2 LQKENI. Deletions cut 2 bases from V and 0 bases from J, with 7 bases between. Full variable domain (missing parts from reference TRBV18 and TRBJ1-2): NAGVMQNPRHLVRRRGQEARLRCSPMKGHSHVYWYRQLPEEGLKFMVYLQKENIIDESGMPKERFSAEFPKEGPSILRIQQVVRGDSAAYFCASSPGLANYGYTFGSGTRLTVV.